This T cell receptor (beta chain) is drawn from a study of blood T cell repertoires in COVID-19. Study-wide background: Samples representing acute and convalescent COVID-19 were sourced from the United States, Italy and Spain.

The authors' processing: Cell counts per sample came from amplifying reference gene primers. Profiled with immunoSEQ multiplex PCR; TCRdb holds only in-frame clones, not every one. The V and J calls and clone size are taken from that table; D and trimming were inferred from the DNA. Of under 550,000 clones listed, roughly 89% are singletons. CDR1 is SEHNR and CDR2 is FQNEAQ in the germline V gene (reference sequence). This CDR3 comprises 14 residues. V gave up 2 bases and J gave up 4 bases, with 9 bases separating them. This chain uses TRBV7-9 with TRBJ1-3, with a possible D match to TRBD1 (6 bases). Input material: peripheral blood. The TCR originated in a man aged 18 to 30 with COVID-19, enrolled during active disease. CDR3 DNA: TGTGCCAGCAGCTTAAGGGGGACGGGAAACACCATATATTTT. It specifies CASSLRGTGNTIYF.